This T cell receptor (beta chain) was observed in a study of beta chain features in type 1 diabetes. Study overall: The study examined about 100 million sorted cells across all samples.

This clone was seen at least ten times. Its antigen is undetermined. Every bit of the isolated RNA underwent reverse transcription, so sequencing read expressed TCRB transcripts. The method was immunoSEQ multiplex PCR; TCRdb's version includes in-frame clones alone and lacks a portion of them. The sample holds about 140,000 clones, less than 8.5% seen once. Findings of the study overall: Whatever favoring of shorter templates PCR might show would apply equally to patients and controls.

CDR1 is LNHNV, CDR2 YYDKDF, per germline (reference sequence). The CDR3 totals 14 residues. Trimming took 4 bases from V and 3 from J; bases not matched to a gene: 3. The clonotype originates from a young woman in good health. The specimen sequenced was central memory CD4+ T cells from blood. The chain recombines TRBV15 with TRBJ2-7, with 10 positions matching TRBD1. The CDR3 nucleotides read TGTGCCACCAGCACCGGGACAGGGGACTACGAGCAGTACTTC. Its protein is CATSTGTGDYEQYF.